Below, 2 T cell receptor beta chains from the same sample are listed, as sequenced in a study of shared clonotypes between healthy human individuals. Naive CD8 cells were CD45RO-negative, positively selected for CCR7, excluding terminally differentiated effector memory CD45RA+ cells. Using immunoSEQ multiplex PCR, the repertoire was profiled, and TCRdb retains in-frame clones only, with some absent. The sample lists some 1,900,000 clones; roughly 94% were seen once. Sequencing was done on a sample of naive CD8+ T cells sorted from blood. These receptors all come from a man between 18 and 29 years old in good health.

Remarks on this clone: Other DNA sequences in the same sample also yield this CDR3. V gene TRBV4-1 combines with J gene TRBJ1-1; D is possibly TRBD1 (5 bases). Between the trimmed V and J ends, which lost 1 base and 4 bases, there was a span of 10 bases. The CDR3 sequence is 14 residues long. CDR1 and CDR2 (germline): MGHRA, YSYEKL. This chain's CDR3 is CASSQVLGGTEAFF. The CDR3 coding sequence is TGCGCCAGCAGCCAAGTATTGGGGGGCACTGAAGCTTTCTTT.

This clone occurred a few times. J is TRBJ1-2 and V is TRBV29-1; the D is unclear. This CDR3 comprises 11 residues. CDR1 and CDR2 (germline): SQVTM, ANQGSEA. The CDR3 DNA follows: TGCAACATAGGAGATAACTATGGCTACACCTTC. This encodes CNIGDNYGYTF.